Listed here are 24 T cell receptor beta chains from one sample, sequenced in a study of identical twins. Via MiXCR, TCRdb re-called the 5' RACE reads, giving one row per CDR3 protein. The sample has approximately 260,000 distinct CDR3 sequences; roughly 8.7% are singletons. These data were likewise used in another study, on yellow fever vaccine responses in identical twins.

Sequencing input: CD8+ T cells sorted from blood. The receptors here all came from a woman under 30 in good health.

This clonotype has a handful of counts. The V and J genes are TRBV5-5 and TRBJ1-4; D unresolved. The CDR3 contains 15 residues. Germline-derived CDR1 and CDR2 are SGHKS and YYEKEE (reference sequence). The V end was cut by 0 bases, the J end by 0 bases, with 6 bases between. The CDR3 reads CASSLVDTTNEKLFF. CDR3 nucleotide sequence: TGTGCCAGCAGCTTGGTCGACACAACTAATGAAAAACTGTTTTTT.

The V gene is TRBV12-3 or TRBV12-4, the J gene TRBJ2-7; no clear D. V was shortened by 5 bases and J by 3 bases, with 8 bases between the two germline ends. This CDR3 spans 12 amino acids. CDR3 DNA sequence: TGTGCCAGCAGTCCATCCAACTACGAGCAGTACTTC. It specifies CASSPSNYEQYF.

The chain is built from TRBV10-2 and TRBJ2-5; D unclear. The CDR3 is made up of 11 amino acids. CDR1 WSHSY and CDR2 SAAADI come from the germline V gene. Trimming removed 9 bases from V and 5 bases from J, with 10 bases in between. CDR3 residues: CASREIETQYF. CDR3 in DNA: TGCGCCAGTCGAGAAATCGAGACCCAGTACTTC.

The chain has TRBV2 and TRBJ2-2; 15 positions match TRBD2. Germline CDR1 and CDR2: SNHLY and FYNNEI. CDR3 length equals 18 residues. J lost 3 bases, V lost 6 bases, and 8 bases had no gene match. The CDR3 sequence: CASRGTSGGTHDTGELFF. The CDR3, as DNA: TGTGCCAGCAGAGGGACTAGCGGGGGGACCCATGACACCGGGGAGCTGTTTTTT.

This clonotype showed up many times. CDR3 region: CASSLDYSSTDTQYF. As DNA, the CDR3 is TGTGCCAGCAGCCTTGACTACTCGAGCACAGATACGCAGTATTTT. The J gene is TRBJ2-3, the V gene TRBV11-2; D is perhaps TRBD2 (5 bases). The CDR3 is made up of 15 amino acids. Trimming took off 5 bases at V and 0 bases at J, with 12 bases between the two ends. Germline V gene lookup returns CDR1 SGHAT and CDR2 FQNNGV.

In its sample, this clonotype was seen many times. The chain joins TRBV25-1 to TRBJ2-1, with D perhaps assigned TRBD1 or TRBD2 (6 bases each). The CDR3 runs 16 residues. Trimming removed 1 base at V and 7 bases at J, with 17 bases between. The germline V gene has CDR1 MGHDK and CDR2 SYGVNS. The CDR3 DNA follows: TGTGCCAGCAGTGAATGGGGGGAACGAGGGGGGAATGAGCAGTTCTTC. It encodes CASSEWGERGGNEQFF.

The sample holds many counts of this clonotype. The chain uses TRBV25-1 and TRBJ2-5; possibly TRBD1 for D (7 bases). The CDR3 runs to 13 residues. CDR1 and CDR2 from the germline V gene are MGHDK and SYGVNS. The V and J ends lost 6 bases and 4 bases respectively, with 12 bases between them. The CDR3 loop is CASREEGAETQYF. The CDR3 DNA reads as TGTGCCAGCAGGGAGGAGGGGGCAGAGACCCAGTACTTC.

This clonotype has a count of ten or more. The chain recombines TRBV7-8 with TRBJ2-1; 9 nucleotides line up with TRBD2. This CDR3 has 16 residues. Germline assignment: CDR1 SGHVS and CDR2 FQNEAQ. V lost 0 bases and J lost 8; bases outside the gene matches: 8. CDR3 coding DNA: TGTGCCAGCAGCTTAGCGTCGGCGGGAGGGCCGGATGAGCAGTTCTTC. This translates into CASSLASAGGPDEQFF. Based on the CDR3 plus reference TRBV7-8 and TRBJ2-1, the full variable domain is GAGVSQSPRYKVAKRGQDVALRCDPISGHVSLFWYQQALGQGPEFLTYFQNEAQLDKSGLPSDRFFAERPEGSVSTLKIQRTQQEDSAVYLCASSLASAGGPDEQFFGPGTRLTVL.

This clonotype was picked up a small number of times. The J gene is TRBJ2-7, the V gene TRBV7-9; D is perhaps TRBD1 (6 bases). CDR1 and CDR2 (germline): SEHNR, FQNEAQ (reference sequence). The CDR3 runs 15 residues. Trimming cost V 5 bases and J 4 bases, with 18 bases left between them. The CDR3 coding sequence is TGTGCCAGCAGCGAGCCAAACAGGGATGTATACGAGCAGTACTTC. Amino acids: CASSEPNRDVYEQYF.

This clonotype came up many times. The chain couples TRBV4-3 to TRBJ2-3; D is unclear. The CDR3 is 17 amino acids. The V and J ends lost 0 bases and 1 base respectively, with 14 bases between them. Germline CDR1 reads LGHNA; CDR2 reads YSLEER. DNA for the CDR3: TGCGCCAGCAGCCAAGATCTTCCCGGGTCTGGCACAGATACGCAGTATTTT. It specifies CASSQDLPGSGTDTQYF.

This clonotype was observed a few times. V is TRBV7-6 and J is TRBJ1-4, with D maybe TRBD1 (6 bases). Germline-derived CDR1 and CDR2 are SGHVS and FNYEAQ. The CDR3 contains 16 residues. Trimming took off 0 bases at V and 4 bases at J, with 12 bases between the two ends. The DNA of the CDR3 is TGTGCCAGCAGCTTAGCGGCGGGACAAATTAATGAAAAACTGTTTTTT. Its translation is CASSLAAGQINEKLFF.

V is TRBV29-1 and J is TRBJ2-7; D gene uncertain. The germline CDR1 and CDR2 sequences are SQVTM and ANQGSEA. V lost 4 bases and J lost 3, with 10 bases in between. The CDR3 loop spans 12 amino acids. The CDR3 protein is CSVAVAGYEQYF. The CDR3 DNA is TGCAGCGTTGCGGTGGCAGGCTACGAGCAGTACTTC.

This clonotype turned up a few times. J is TRBJ2-5 and V is TRBV29-1, with D tentatively TRBD1 (6 bases). The CDR3 has 16 amino acids. CDR1 is SQVTM, CDR2 ANQGSEA, per germline. The germline V and J ends were trimmed by 8 bases and 0 bases, with 22 bases remaining between them. DNA for the CDR3: TGCAGCCTAAGGGGGTGGCGCTGCCTGTACCAAGAGACCCAGTACTTC. This codes for CSLRGWRCLYQETQYF.

In this sample, this clonotype turned up a few times. The rearrangement joins TRBV15 to TRBJ2-7; 11 bases line up with TRBD2. The germline V gene encodes CDR1 LNHNV and CDR2 YYDKDF (reference sequence). The CDR3 is 13 residues long. V trimming: 8 bases; J trimming: 3 bases; junction bases outside the gene matches: 3. The CDR3 nucleotides read TGTGCCACCCGACTAGCGGGACGCTACGAGCAGTACTTC. Translating gives CATRLAGRYEQYF.

This clonotype has a count of ten or more. The V gene is TRBV12-3 or TRBV12-4, the J gene TRBJ2-1; D is unresolved. With 6 bases removed from V and 5 bases from J, the gap between germline ends came to 11 bases. This CDR3 comprises 13 residues. For the CDR3, the DNA is TGTGCCAGCAGCCCGGCCCTAGACAATGAGCAGTTCTTC. It encodes CASSPALDNEQFF.

The CDR3 protein is CASSQAAGRADTQYF. The DNA for the CDR3 is TGCGCCAGCAGCCAAGCGGCGGGAAGGGCAGATACGCAGTATTTT. The chain has TRBV4-3 and TRBJ2-3, with D possibly being TRBD2 (6 bases). Germline V gene data show CDR1 as LGHNA and CDR2 as YSLEER. Between the trimmed V and J ends, which lost 1 base and 4 bases, there was a span of 12 bases. The CDR3 covers 15 residues.

In this sample, this clonotype turned up many times. The chain couples TRBV29-1 to TRBJ2-1, with TRBD2 identical over 8 bases. This CDR3 has 16 amino acids. The germline V gene has CDR1 SQVTM and CDR2 ANQGSEA. J gave up 7 bases and V 0 bases, and 11 bases lay outside the gene matches. The CDR3 region has the DNA TGCAGCGTTGAAGAGGGTACGGGAGGGCCCTCGAATGAGCAGTTCTTC. Translated, it gives CSVEEGTGGPSNEQFF.

The chain joins TRBV7-9 to TRBJ2-7, with a tentative D call TRBD2 (5 bases). CDR1 and CDR2 (germline): SEHNR, FQNEAQ (reference sequence). The CDR3 covers 16 residues. Trimming removed 5 bases from V and 0 bases from J, with 17 bases in between. The CDR3 loop is CASSPRGTETSYEQYF. The CDR3 coding sequence is TGTGCCAGCAGCCCCCGGGGAACAGAGACCTCCTACGAGCAGTACTTC. The full variable domain, its missing parts supplied by reference TRBV7-9 and TRBJ2-7, is DTGVSQNPRHKITKRGQNVTFRCDPISEHNRLYWYRQTLGQGPEFLTYFQNEAQLEKSRLLSDRFSAERPKGSFSTLEIQRTEQGDSAMYLCASSPRGTETSYEQYFGPGTRLTVT.

This clonotype has ten or more counts. The chain uses TRBV11-1 and TRBJ2-1; possibly TRBD1 for D (6 bases). This CDR3 comprises 12 residues. The germline V gene has CDR1 SGHAT and CDR2 FQDESV (reference sequence). V lost 5 bases to trimming and J lost 10 bases, with 12 bases between them. Written as DNA, the CDR3 is TGTGCCAGCAGCGGGGTCAGGGGCGAGCAGTTCTTC. Protein product: CASSGVRGEQFF. Together with reference TRBV11-1 and TRBJ2-1, the CDR3 gives the full variable domain: EAEVAQSPRYKITEKSQAVAFWCDPISGHATLYWYRQILGQGPELLVQFQDESVVDDSQLPKDRFSAERLKGVDSTLKIQPAELGDSAMYLCASSGVRGEQFFGPGTRLTVL.

This clonotype has at least ten counts. The chain couples TRBV29-1 to TRBJ2-1; 7 bases are a match to TRBD1. This CDR3 is built from 13 residues. CDR1 is SQVTM, CDR2 ANQGSEA, per germline. The V segment lost 3 bases and the J segment 9 bases; nucleotides outside the gene matches: 8. The CDR3 protein is CSVEDGQVIEQFF. The CDR3, as DNA: TGCAGCGTTGAGGATGGACAGGTTATTGAGCAGTTCTTC.

The chain combines TRBV18 with TRBJ2-1; D not certain. The CDR3 has 13 amino acids. CDR1 is KGHSH and CDR2 is LQKENI in the germline V gene. V gave up 5 bases and J gave up 4 bases, with 9 bases separating them. CDR3 nucleotide sequence: TGTGCCAGCTCATGGTCGGATTACAATGAGCAGTTCTTC. Its protein is CASSWSDYNEQFF.

In its sample, this clonotype was seen many times. The chain joins TRBV15 to TRBJ2-2; tentative D call: TRBD2 (6 bases). Germline V CDR1 and CDR2: LNHNV, YYDKDF (reference sequence). The length of the CDR3 is 16 residues. Trimming left V 0 bases short and J 7 bases short, with 15 bases between. CDR3 bases: TGTGCCACCAGCAGAGATGAACACGGGGGAGTCGGGGAGCTGTTTTTT. Translating it yields CATSRDEHGGVGELFF.

The chain recombines TRBV7-9 with TRBJ2-1; no clear D gene. Germline CDR1 reads SEHNR; CDR2 reads FQNEAQ (reference sequence). The CDR3 has 11 amino acids. The germline V and J ends were trimmed by 3 bases and 9 bases, with 6 bases remaining between them. The CDR3 sequence: CASSFDPEQFF. The CDR3 DNA reads as TGTGCCAGCAGCTTTGACCCTGAGCAGTTCTTC.

This clonotype was seen only a few times. The chain is built from TRBV7-9 and TRBJ2-5; 7 nucleotides agree with TRBD1. The CDR3 sequence is 15 residues long. Per the germline V gene, CDR1 is SEHNR and CDR2 is FQNEAQ (reference sequence). V lost 5 bases to trimming and J lost 1 base; unmatched junction nucleotides: 7. Here the CDR3 reads CASSLGRQGQETQYF. The CDR3 DNA follows: TGTGCCAGCAGCCTAGGTCGACAGGGCCAAGAGACCCAGTACTTC.